A single sample is the source of the 21 T cell receptor beta chains below, sequenced in a study of cytomegalovirus exposure and HLA in healthy donors. The PCR contained 60 Vbeta and 13 Jbeta primers. Sequenced by immunoSEQ multiplex PCR; TCRdb stores in-frame clones only, minus some. Recorded here are some 140,000 clones; the top ten clones represent approximately 1.5%. Material: PBMCs. These receptors were taken from a woman between 40 and 55 years old in good health and CMV-seronegative.

The chain couples TRBV7-3 to TRBJ2-3, with D tentatively TRBD2 (6 bases). The CDR3 loop spans 14 amino acids. Trimming took off 5 bases at V and 2 bases at J, with 11 bases between the two ends. From germline, CDR1 is SGHTA and CDR2 FQGTGA. The CDR3 DNA sequence: TGTGCCAGCAGCCCGGGACTTACCACAGATACGCAGTATTTT. The encoded protein is CASSPGLTTDTQYF.

J is TRBJ2-7 and V is TRBV10-3; tentatively, D is TRBD1 (6 bases). The CDR3 totals 13 residues. Germline V lookup: CDR1 ENHRY, CDR2 SYGVKD. V was trimmed by 11 bases and J by 0 bases, leaving 14 bases between them. CDR3: CAANRASSYEQYF. In DNA, the CDR3 is TGTGCCGCAAACAGGGCTTCCTCCTACGAGCAGTACTTC.

The V and J genes are TRBV9 and TRBJ2-1, with TRBD2 identical over 10 bases. There are 15 residues in the CDR3. After removal of 0 bases from V and 10 bases from J, the junction contained 7 bases not matched to a gene. Looked up from germline, CDR1 is SGDLS and CDR2 is YYNGEE. The CDR3 sequence: CASSVVASGGPEQFF. The DNA for the CDR3 is TGTGCCAGCAGCGTAGTGGCTAGCGGGGGACCCGAGCAGTTCTTC. Drawing the rest from reference TRBV9 and TRBJ2-1, the complete variable domain is DSGVTQTPKHLITATGQRVTLRCSPRSGDLSVYWYQQSLDQGLQFLIQYYNGEERAKGNILERFSAQQFPDLHSELNLSSLELGDSALYFCASSVVASGGPEQFFGPGTRLTVL.

This chain joins TRBV10-3 and TRBJ2-1; possibly TRBD1 for D (6 bases). Germline V gives CDR1 ENHRY, CDR2 SYGVKD. This CDR3 is built from 13 residues. Trimming left V 10 bases short and J 9 bases short, with 19 bases between. The CDR3, as DNA: TGTGCCAGCCGCCTGGGGGCTATAAGTGAGCAGTTCTTC. Translated, it gives CASRLGAISEQFF.

This chain joins TRBV18 and TRBJ2-7, with 9 bases aligning to TRBD1. The J segment lost 2 bases and the V segment lost 3 bases, leaving 11 bases of the junction unmatched. From germline, CDR1 is KGHSH and CDR2 LQKENI. The CDR3 contains 17 residues. CDR3 nucleotides: TGTGCCAGCTCACCGGGGTTGGGGACAGGGATTACCTACGAGCAGTACTTC. It translates to CASSPGLGTGITYEQYF.

This CDR3 reads CASSEAGRGAGELFF. CDR3 nucleotide sequence: TGTGCCAGCAGTGAAGCAGGCAGGGGAGCCGGGGAGCTGTTTTTT. The V gene is TRBV6-1, the J gene TRBJ2-2; D possibly corresponds to TRBD1 (6 bases). V was clipped by 0 bases and J by 6 bases, with 11 bases between them. Germline V lookup: CDR1 MNHNS, CDR2 SASEGT. The CDR3 runs 15 residues.

V gene TRBV5-1 combines with J gene TRBJ2-1; TRBD1 aligns across 9 bases. The CDR3 is made up of 15 amino acids. The germline gives CDR1 SGHRS, CDR2 YFSETQ. V was clipped by 2 bases and J by 10 bases; unmatched bases: 10. CDR3 amino acids: CASSFLQQGAKEQFF. The DNA for the CDR3 is TGCGCCAGCAGCTTTCTGCAACAGGGGGCAAAAGAGCAGTTCTTC.

The CDR3 bases are TGTGCCAGCAGCCAAGGGTCCCCAGGGAATCAGCCCCAGCATTTT. It is translated as CASSQGSPGNQPQHF. The J gene is TRBJ1-5, the V gene TRBV16; D perhaps matches TRBD1 (5 bases). The CDR3 consists of 15 residues. V shed 2 bases and J shed 4 bases, with 12 bases lying between them. From germline, CDR1 is KGHSY and CDR2 FQNENV.

With respect to this clone: At one boundary the junction diverges from the germline segment, which might be a read error. The rearrangement uses TRBV19 and TRBJ1-3, with a weak D call TRBD1 (6 bases). Germline CDR1 LNHDA, CDR2 SQIVND (reference sequence). CDR3 size: 14 residues. CDR3 loop: CASSMGRGSNIIYF. CDR3 sequence (DNA): TGTGCCAGTAGTATGGGCAGGGGATCCAACATCATATATTTT.

V usage is TRBV15 and J usage is TRBJ1-1; no clear D. V lost 1 base, J lost 5 bases, and 11 bases lay in between. Germline CDR1 is LNHNV and CDR2 is YYDKDF (reference sequence). This CDR3 spans 14 amino acids. CDR3 protein: CATSRVAGRTEAFF. The CDR3, as DNA: TGTGCCACCAGCAGAGTCGCGGGAAGGACTGAAGCTTTCTTT.

V usage is TRBV10-2 and J usage is TRBJ1-6, with D hard to call. This CDR3 spans 15 amino acids. CDR1 and CDR2 (germline): WSHSY, SAAADI. Trimming shortened V by 8 bases and J by 7 bases, and 18 bases separated the two germline ends. This CDR3 reads CASALKWTGNSPLHF. In DNA form, the CDR3 reads TGCGCCAGCGCATTAAAGTGGACGGGAAATTCACCCCTCCACTTT.

The chain employs TRBV6-5 and TRBJ1-5, with 7 bases fitting TRBD1. Germline trimming cut 6 bases from V and 0 bases from J; bases unmatched to any gene: 5. This CDR3 has 15 residues. Germline V gene sequence: CDR1 MNHEY, CDR2 SVGAGI. CDR3 in amino acids: CASSPGQHSNQPQHF. As DNA, the CDR3 is TGTGCCAGCAGCCCGGGACAGCATAGCAATCAGCCCCAGCATTTT.

The V call is TRBV6-1, the J call TRBJ2-7, with D hard to call. Germline CDR1 is MNHNS and CDR2 is SASEGT. V dropped 5 bases and J dropped 3 bases, with 17 bases sitting between them. The CDR3 has 15 residues. This chain's CDR3 is CASSSRTTHYYEQYV. In nucleotides, the CDR3 is TGTGCCAGCAGTTCCCGAACAACCCATTACTACGAGCAGTACGTC.

The chain has TRBV5-1 and TRBJ1-1; D is perhaps TRBD1 (5 bases). CDR3 length equals 15 residues. Between the trimmed V and J ends, which lost 0 bases and 2 bases, there was a span of 11 bases. Germline CDR1 reads SGHRS; CDR2 reads YFSETQ. The CDR3, as DNA: TGCGCCAGCAGCTTGGGCGGGACTCTAAACACTGAAGCTTTCTTT. Translated, it gives CASSLGGTLNTEAFF.

The chain combines TRBV2 with TRBJ1-3; D gene ambiguous. In germline, CDR1 is SNHLY, CDR2 FYNNEI. Trimming took off 1 base at V and 0 bases at J, with 13 bases between the two ends. The CDR3 is 17 amino acids. The CDR3 is CASSEGAGFASGNTIYF. The CDR3 DNA reads TGTGCCAGCAGTGAAGGTGCGGGGTTCGCCTCTGGAAACACCATATATTTT.

The CDR3, as DNA: TGTGCCAGCAGCGTAGAAGTTAGCGCCGACCCCCGGCAGTACTTC. It specifies CASSVEVSADPRQYF. J is TRBJ2-7 and V is TRBV9; perhaps TRBD2 as D (5 bases). The CDR3 has 15 residues. Trimming took 0 bases from V and 9 from J, leaving 19 bases between them. Germline V gene data show CDR1 as SGDLS and CDR2 as YYNGEE.

The chain joins TRBV19 to TRBJ1-6, with 7 bases matching TRBD1. CDR3 length: 13 residues. J gave up 9 bases and V 8 bases, and 7 bases lay outside the gene matches. Per germline, CDR1 LNHDA and CDR2 SQIVND (reference sequence). CDR3 loop: CASLPDRFSPLHF. The CDR3 nucleotides are TGTGCCAGTCTACCGGACAGGTTTTCACCCCTCCACTTT.

J is TRBJ2-5 and V is TRBV29-1; D perhaps matches TRBD1 (5 bases). Trimming shortened V by 4 bases and J by 5 bases, and 14 bases separated the two germline ends. Germline V lookup: CDR1 SQVTM, CDR2 ANQGSEA. The CDR3 covers 13 residues. The CDR3 nucleotides are TGCAGCGTTGGCGTGGCAGGGAAGGAGACCCAGTACTTC. Its protein product is CSVGVAGKETQYF. The full variable domain, rest sourced from reference TRBV29-1 and TRBJ2-5, is SAVISQKPSRDICQRGTSLTIQCQVDSQVTMMFWYRQQPGQSLTLIATANQGSEATYESGFVIDKFPISRPNLTFSTLTVSNMSPEDSSIYLCSVGVAGKETQYFGPGTRLLVL.

The rearrangement uses TRBV19 and TRBJ1-3; tentative D call: TRBD1 (6 bases). Trimming cost V 5 bases and J 4 bases, with 12 bases left between them. The CDR3 extends over 14 amino acids. Germline CDR1 reads LNHDA; CDR2 reads SQIVND (reference sequence). CDR3 sequence reads: CASSPEGQGNTIYF. Here the CDR3 DNA reads TGTGCCAGTAGTCCCGAAGGACAGGGAAACACCATATATTTT.

V and J are TRBV5-1 and TRBJ1-2; D is perhaps TRBD1 (5 bases). The V gene's germline CDR1 is SGHRS and CDR2 YFSETQ. V shed 0 bases and J shed 8 bases, with 14 bases lying between them. This CDR3 has 14 residues. This CDR3 reads CASSLEGRGPGYTF. The CDR3 DNA is TGCGCCAGCAGCTTGGAAGGGAGGGGACCAGGCTACACCTTC.

The genes are TRBV19 and TRBJ2-1, with 8 bases that match TRBD1. The germline V gene has CDR1 LNHDA and CDR2 SQIVND (reference sequence). J lost 5 bases, V lost 4 bases, and 7 bases had no gene match. The CDR3 is made up of 15 amino acids. CDR3 protein: CASSTGGSLDNEQFF. CDR3 sequence (DNA): TGTGCCAGTAGTACAGGGGGCTCACTCGACAATGAGCAGTTCTTC. Using reference TRBV19 and TRBJ2-1 for the parts outside the CDR3, the full variable domain is DGGITQSPKYLFRKEGQNVTLSCEQNLNHDAMYWYRQDPGQGLRLIYYSQIVNDFQKGDIAEGYSVSREKKESFPLTVTSAQKNPTAFYLCASSTGGSLDNEQFFGPGTRLTVL.